The rows below give T cell receptor beta chains drawn from one sample of a study of naive and memory T cell subsets. TCRdb re-called the UMI-ligation and nested PCR reads through MiXCR, storing one row per CDR3 protein. This sample has some 9,700 distinct CDR3 sequences; around 5.6% occur once, and the top ten carry around 59%. The specimen was CD4+ TEMRA cells from blood. These receptors were collected from a human donor in good health. Both conserved end residues are part of each CDR3. A D gene is named only where the DNA matches it firmly. Not every row has a clone size; where given, it reads once, few, many or a size class.

j_gene: TRBJ2-7
v_gene: TRBV18
d_gene: NA
abundance: NA
CDR3nt: TGTGCCAGCTCACCTCTGGATCCGGTCGAGCAGTACTTC
CDR3aa: CASSPLDPVEQYF

j_gene: TRBJ1-3
v_gene: TRBV2
d_gene: NA
abundance: many
CDR3nt: TGTGCCAGCAGTGGGACAGCTGGAAACACCATATATTTT
CDR3aa: CASSGTAGNTIYF

j_gene: TRBJ2-7
v_gene: TRBV6-2/TRBV6-3
d_gene: TRBD1
abundance: few
CDR3nt: TGTGCCAGCAGTTCCCGGGGACAGGGAGATTCCTACGAGCAGTACTTC
CDR3aa: CASSSRGQGDSYEQYF

j_gene: TRBJ2-1
v_gene: TRBV14
d_gene: TRBD1
abundance: many
CDR3nt: TGTGCCAGCAGGTTAGGGGGCGCGGTAAATGAGCAGTTCTTC
CDR3aa: CASRLGGAVNEQFF

j_gene: TRBJ2-1
v_gene: TRBV10-3
d_gene: NA
abundance: few
CDR3nt: TGTGCCATCAGTGAGTCAGGGACCAACTCCTACAATGAGCAGTTCTTC
CDR3aa: CAISESGTNSYNEQFF

j_gene: TRBJ2-2
v_gene: TRBV27
d_gene: NA
abundance: many
CDR3nt: TGTGCCAGCAGTGCGGCTCTAGGACAGATAAACACCGGGGAGCTGTTTTTT
CDR3aa: CASSAALGQINTGELFF

j_gene: TRBJ1-2
v_gene: TRBV5-4
d_gene: NA
abundance: many
CDR3nt: TGTGCCAGCAGCTATCACGCCACAGGGAACTATGGCTACACCTTC
CDR3aa: CASSYHATGNYGYTF

j_gene: TRBJ2-5
v_gene: TRBV18
d_gene: TRBD2
abundance: many
CDR3nt: TGTGCCAGCTCACCAATAGCGGGAGAGACCCAGTACTTC
CDR3aa: CASSPIAGETQYF

j_gene: TRBJ2-1
v_gene: TRBV11-3
d_gene: TRBD2
abundance: few
CDR3nt: TGTGCCAGCAGCTTTAGACTAGCATCCTACAATGAGCAGTTCTTC
CDR3aa: CASSFRLASYNEQFF

j_gene: TRBJ1-2
v_gene: TRBV12-3/TRBV12-4
d_gene: TRBD1
abundance: many
CDR3nt: TGTGCCAGCAGTTTAGCCAGGGGGCGAACTGGCTACACCTTC
CDR3aa: CASSLARGRTGYTF

j_gene: TRBJ1-2
v_gene: TRBV4-1
d_gene: NA
abundance: many
CDR3nt: TGCGCCAGCAGCCAAGTCCAGGTTTTGGGTCTTGGCTACACCTTC
CDR3aa: CASSQVQVLGLGYTF

j_gene: TRBJ2-1
v_gene: TRBV12-3/TRBV12-4
d_gene: NA
abundance: many
CDR3nt: TGTGCCAGCAGTTTGTCCGGGGTAGAGGGTGAGCAGTTCTTC
CDR3aa: CASSLSGVEGEQFF

j_gene: TRBJ2-7
v_gene: TRBV4-1
d_gene: TRBD1
abundance: many
CDR3nt: TGCGCCAGCAGCCAAGATTCGACAGGGGTCTTCGAGCAGTACTTC
CDR3aa: CASSQDSTGVFEQYF

j_gene: TRBJ2-3
v_gene: TRBV15
d_gene: NA
abundance: NA
CDR3nt: TGTGCCACCAGCAGCCAATACACAGATACGCAGTATTTT
CDR3aa: CATSSQYTDTQYF

j_gene: TRBJ1-5
v_gene: TRBV7-8
d_gene: TRBD1
abundance: many
CDR3nt: TGTGCCAGCAGCAACCGGGACAGTTTTTATAGCAATCAGCCCCAGCATTTT
CDR3aa: CASSNRDSFYSNQPQHF

j_gene: TRBJ2-1
v_gene: TRBV19
d_gene: TRBD1
abundance: many
CDR3nt: TGTGCCAGTAGTATAGTGCTCGGGACAGGGCCCAATGAGCAGTTCTTC
CDR3aa: CASSIVLGTGPNEQFF

j_gene: TRBJ1-5
v_gene: TRBV5-1
d_gene: NA
abundance: many
CDR3nt: TGCGCCAGCAGCGCAGGGGGCAATCAGCCCCAGCATTTT
CDR3aa: CASSAGGNQPQHF

j_gene: TRBJ2-3
v_gene: TRBV10-3
d_gene: NA
abundance: many
CDR3nt: TGTGCCATCAGCGACGGACGGAGCACAGATACGCAGTATTTT
CDR3aa: CAISDGRSTDTQYF

j_gene: TRBJ2-1
v_gene: TRBV11-2
d_gene: TRBD2
abundance: NA
CDR3nt: TGTGCCAGCAGCTTAGTTCCCACTAGCGGATACAATGAGCAGTTCTTC
CDR3aa: CASSLVPTSGYNEQFF

j_gene: TRBJ1-5
v_gene: TRBV15
d_gene: NA
abundance: many
CDR3nt: TGTGCCACCAGCCCAACCGGGCAGGGCGCTCAGCCCCAGCATTTT
CDR3aa: CATSPTGQGAQPQHF

j_gene: TRBJ1-4
v_gene: TRBV18
d_gene: NA
abundance: NA
CDR3nt: TGTGCCAGCTCACCCGGGGCTAATGAAAAACTGTTTTTT
CDR3aa: CASSPGANEKLFF

j_gene: TRBJ1-2
v_gene: TRBV7-9
d_gene: TRBD1
abundance: NA
CDR3nt: TGTGCCAGCAGCCCCGATAAGGGGGCCCATGGCTACACCTTC
CDR3aa: CASSPDKGAHGYTF

j_gene: TRBJ1-3
v_gene: TRBV7-2
d_gene: NA
abundance: NA
CDR3nt: TGTGCCAGCAGCTCTCACATTAGCTCTGGAAACACCATATATTTT
CDR3aa: CASSSHISSGNTIYF

j_gene: TRBJ2-1
v_gene: TRBV24-1
d_gene: TRBD2
abundance: few
CDR3nt: TGTGCCACCAAGAGGGCTAGCGGGAGTAATGAGCAGTTCTTC
CDR3aa: CATKRASGSNEQFF

j_gene: TRBJ2-7
v_gene: TRBV7-6
d_gene: TRBD1
abundance: many
CDR3nt: TGTGCCAGCAGCGGTGGGACAGGGGGCTTGTACGAGCAGTACTTC
CDR3aa: CASSGGTGGLYEQYF

j_gene: TRBJ2-5
v_gene: TRBV7-2
d_gene: NA
abundance: many
CDR3nt: TGTGCCAGCAGCACAGACGGAGGAGTGGCGACCCAGTACTTC
CDR3aa: CASSTDGGVATQYF

j_gene: TRBJ2-2
v_gene: TRBV7-3
d_gene: NA
abundance: NA
CDR3nt: TGTGCCAGCAGCTTACAGTTTATTGGGAACACCGGGGAGCTGTTTTTT
CDR3aa: CASSLQFIGNTGELFF

j_gene: TRBJ1-1
v_gene: TRBV14
d_gene: TRBD1
abundance: few
CDR3nt: TGTGCCAGCAGCCGGACAGGGATTGAAGCTTTCTTT
CDR3aa: CASSRTGIEAFF

j_gene: TRBJ1-4
v_gene: TRBV4-2
d_gene: NA
abundance: few
CDR3nt: TGTGCCAGCAGCCAAGAAGAGGGTGGAAAACTGTTTTTT
CDR3aa: CASSQEEGGKLFF

j_gene: TRBJ1-1
v_gene: TRBV7-2
d_gene: NA
abundance: many
CDR3nt: TGTGCCAGCAGCTTAGTTCGGGGTTACACTGAAGCTTTCTTT
CDR3aa: CASSLVRGYTEAFF

j_gene: TRBJ2-3
v_gene: TRBV7-2
d_gene: TRBD2
abundance: many
CDR3nt: TGTGCCAGCAGCACCAAACTCTTGACTAGCGGGAGGAGCACAGATACGCAGTATTTT
CDR3aa: CASSTKLLTSGRSTDTQYF

j_gene: TRBJ2-7
v_gene: TRBV7-3
d_gene: NA
abundance: many
CDR3nt: TGTGCCAGCAGCTTAGACCGACACTACGAGCAGTACTTC
CDR3aa: CASSLDRHYEQYF